Listed below are T cell receptor beta chains from one sample, sequenced in a study of Ad26.COV2.S vaccination and SARS-CoV-2 variants. Measured with immunoSEQ multiplex PCR; TCRdb has only the in-frame clones, and not every one. The top ten hold roughly 3% of the sample, which has some 240,000 clones, about 83% seen once. This specimen consisted of peripheral blood, obtained in a trial of Ad26.COV2.S vaccine versus placebo. These receptor sequences come from a person between 18 and 65 years old who received the Ad26.COV2.S COVID-19 vaccine or a placebo. Each CDR3 is given with its conserved first and last residue. The D gene is left open where the match is weak. The size field is filled for only some rows; it gives once, few, many or a size class.

>TRBV7-3|.|.|TRBJ2-3
TGTGCCAGCAGCTTATTATCTTCAGATACGCAGTATTTT
CASSLLSSDTQYF
>TRBV4-2|.|few|TRBJ1-1
TGTGCCAGCAGCCAAGTAGGAGGTATGAACACTGAAGCTTTCTTT
CASSQVGGMNTEAFF
>TRBV2|TRBD2|few|TRBJ2-2
TGTGCCAGCAGTCTTAGTGCGGGAGGAACCGGGGAGCTGTTTTTT
CASSLSAGGTGELFF
>TRBV9|.|few|TRBJ2-2
TGTGCCAGCAGCGTACATAGATTAGCCGGGGAGCTGTTTTTT
CASSVHRLAGELFF
>TRBV13|.|.|TRBJ1-1
TGTGCCAGCAGCTTAGGCGGGGCCCTCAGGACTGAAGCTTTCTTT
CASSLGGALRTEAFF
>TRBV5-6|TRBD2|.|TRBJ2-1
TGTGCCAGCAGACCCCTACCGGCTAGCGGGGGGGACAATGAGCAGTTCTTC
CASRPLPASGGDNEQFF
>TRBV19|.|.|TRBJ1-3
TGTGCCACCACCCGGGGAAATGGAAACACCATATATTTT
CATTRGNGNTIYF
>TRBV7-9|TRBD1|.|TRBJ2-1
TGTGCCAGCAGCTTAACAGGGGACGTCTACAATGAGCAGTTCTTC
CASSLTGDVYNEQFF
>TRBV5-1|.|.|TRBJ2-3
TGCGCCAGCAGAGAGGTCAATCCCACAGATACGCAGTATTTT
CASREVNPTDTQYF
>TRBV5-4|.|once|TRBJ1-2
TGTGCCAGCAGCCCGGTCGGGGGGGGCGCAGGAGGCTACACCTTC
CASSPVGGGAGGYTF
>TRBV7-2|.|few|TRBJ1-4
TGTGCCAGCAGCAGGGGACTCCTTAATGAAAAACTGTTTTTT
CASSRGLLNEKLFF
>TRBV27|.|.|TRBJ2-3
TGTGCCAGCATTCCTAGGGCCGGCACAGATACGCAGTATTTT
CASIPRAGTDTQYF
>TRBV3-1/TRBV3-2|.|.|TRBJ1-5
TGTGCCAGCAGCCAAGATCTGTATCGAGATCAGCCCCAGCATTTT
CASSQDLYRDQPQHF
>TRBV6-2/TRBV6-3|TRBD2|.|TRBJ2-1
TGTGCCAGCAGCCTCTTGGCGGGGGCCTACAATGAGCAGTTCTTC
CASSLLAGAYNEQFF
>TRBV7-9|TRBD1|.|TRBJ1-2
TGTGCCAGCAGCTGGACAGGGGACTATGGCTACACCTTC
CASSWTGDYGYTF
>TRBV25-1|TRBD1|.|TRBJ2-2
TGTGCCAGCAGTCCCCGGACAGGGTCGAACACCGGGGAGCTGTTTTTT
CASSPRTGSNTGELFF
>TRBV2|TRBD2|.|TRBJ2-5
TGTGCCAGTAGCGGGGGAAAGACCCAGTACTTC
CASSGGKTQYF
>TRBV6-5|TRBD1|.|TRBJ2-7
TGTGCCAGCAGTTACTCTCACACAGGGGGCCTCTACGAGCAGTACTTC
CASSYSHTGGLYEQYF
>TRBV19|.|.|TRBJ1-2
TGTGCCAGTAGTATCAAGGCGGGGGGCAGCGGATACACCTTC
CASSIKAGGSGYTF
>TRBV9|TRBD1|.|TRBJ2-4
TGTGCCAGCAGCGGCCCAGGGGGCGGGCAGGAGTACTTC
CASSGPGGGQEYF
>TRBV19|.|.|TRBJ2-4
TGTGCCAGTAGTATAGGGACGCTACTAGCCAAAAACATTCAGTACTTC
CASSIGTLLAKNIQYF
>TRBV6-5|TRBD1|.|TRBJ2-2
TGTGCCAGCAGGAAAGGGACAGGGAGCACCGGGGAGCTGTTTTTT
CASRKGTGSTGELFF
>TRBV9|.|.|TRBJ2-3
TGTGCCAGCAGCGTAGGAGCAACTAGCACAGATACGCAGTATTTT
CASSVGATSTDTQYF
>TRBV9|TRBD1|.|TRBJ2-5
TGTGCCAGCAGCACAGGGGGCGAAGAGACCCAGTACTTC
CASSTGGEETQYF
>TRBV4-2|TRBD1|.|TRBJ1-1
TGTGCCAGCAGCCCCGTGGGGGGGACAGGGTTGACTGAAGCTTTCTTT
CASSPVGGTGLTEAFF
>TRBV5-1|TRBD2|.|TRBJ2-3
TGCGCCAGCAGCTTGCGGGGGAGCGGGAGTCAGACAGATACGCAGTATTTT
CASSLRGSGSQTDTQYF
>TRBV6-5|.|.|TRBJ1-1
TGTGCCAGCAGTTACGGGGACACCTTTGAAGCTTTCTTT
CASSYGDTFEAFF
>TRBV2|.|.|TRBJ1-5
TGTGCCAGCACGTTCTCCGAAGATCAGCCCCAGCATTTT
CASTFSEDQPQHF
>TRBV7-6|TRBD1|.|TRBJ2-3
TGTGCCAGCAGCACCGATCCGGACAGGGGAGGGTTCGATCCCACAGATACGCAGTATTTT
CASSTDPDRGGFDPTDTQYF
>TRBV4-3|.|.|TRBJ1-2
TGCGCCAGCAGTCCCTACCGCGGGGCGTACGGCTACACCTTC
CASSPYRGAYGYTF
>TRBV27|.|once|TRBJ2-7
TGTGCCAGCAGTTTCGGCACAGGGACCGAGCAGTACTTC
CASSFGTGTEQYF
>TRBV11-2|.|.|TRBJ2-2
TGTGCCAGCAGCTTAGATAGGGCCGGGGAGCTGTTTTTT
CASSLDRAGELFF
>TRBV6-6|.|.|TRBJ2-5
TGTGCCAGCGGGCTTGGGACCCAGTACTTC
CASGLGTQYF
>TRBV7-9|.|.|TRBJ1-4
TGTGCCAGCACCCAGGGCGGTGCTAATGAAAAACTGTTTTTT
CASTQGGANEKLFF
>TRBV7-3|TRBD1|once|TRBJ2-1
TGTGCCAGCAGCTTACGGCGGGGACAGGGCACCAATGAGCAGTTCTTC
CASSLRRGQGTNEQFF
>TRBV5-8|TRBD2|.|TRBJ2-1
TGTGCCAGCAGTTATTTAGCGGGGGGCTTTTACAATGAGCAGTTCTTC
CASSYLAGGFYNEQFF
>TRBV5-1|TRBD1|.|TRBJ1-1
TGCGCCAGCAGCTTGAGGTCCTTTCAGGGGGGCACTGAAGCTTTCTTT
CASSLRSFQGGTEAFF
>TRBV5-1|.|few|TRBJ1-2
TGCGCCAGCAGCTGGAAGGACACAAACTATGGCTACACCTTC
CASSWKDTNYGYTF
>TRBV5-1|.|.|TRBJ1-2
TGCGCCAGCAGCTTGGAACGGGTAAACTATGGCTACACCTTC
CASSLERVNYGYTF
>TRBV4-2|TRBD2|.|TRBJ2-2
TGTGCCAGCAGCCAAGATCTCTCTAGCGGCACCGGGGAGCTGTTTTTT
CASSQDLSSGTGELFF
>TRBV27|.|.|TRBJ1-1
TGTGCCAGCAGTTTATCTACCCACACTGAAGCTTTCTTT
CASSLSTHTEAFF
>TRBV4-3|TRBD2|.|TRBJ2-1
TGCGCCAGCAGCCAGGTTTGGATTAGCGGGAGTTACAATGAGCAGTTCTTC
CASSQVWISGSYNEQFF
>TRBV5-4|.|.|TRBJ1-2
TGTGCCAGCAGCTTAAATAGAGACAGTGGCTACACCTTC
CASSLNRDSGYTF
>TRBV7-9|TRBD1|.|TRBJ1-5
TGTGCCAGCAGCCCAACAGGGGGCGTTAGGAATCAGCCCCAGCATTTT
CASSPTGGVRNQPQHF
>TRBV30|TRBD1|once|TRBJ1-5
TGTGCCTGGAATCCCAGGGGGGGTAGCAATCAGCCCCAGCATTTT
CAWNPRGGSNQPQHF
>TRBV6-2/TRBV6-3|.|.|TRBJ2-2
TGTGCCAGCAGCCTACAGGGTACCGGGGAGCTGTTTTTT
CASSLQGTGELFF
>TRBV5-8|.|.|TRBJ1-2
TGTGCCAGCAGCTTGTTTGGCCGGGGAGCTAACTATGGCTACACCTTC
CASSLFGRGANYGYTF
>TRBV12-3/TRBV12-4|.|.|TRBJ1-3
TGTGCCAGCAGTTTTAGTTTGGCGGACACCATATATTTT
CASSFSLADTIYF
>TRBV3-1/TRBV3-2|TRBD1|.|TRBJ2-2
TGTGCCAGCAGCCAAAAGGGGGCCACCGGGGAGCTGTTTTTT
CASSQKGATGELFF
>TRBV7-9|.|.|TRBJ2-3
TGTGCCAGCAGCTTCTCTGGGAGCACAGATACGCAGTATTTT
CASSFSGSTDTQYF
>TRBV7-2|.|.|TRBJ1-4
TGTGCCAGCAGCTTAGGCGGGGGCCTGGAGGTTGAAAAACTGTTTTTT
CASSLGGGLEVEKLFF
>TRBV14|.|.|TRBJ2-7
TGTGCCAGCAGCCTCGACGGGCTCTACGAGCAGTACTTC
CASSLDGLYEQYF
>TRBV11-3|TRBD2|.|TRBJ2-3
TGTGCCAGCAGCACTAGCGGGCAGGATACGCAGTATTTT
CASSTSGQDTQYF